This TCR beta chain derives from a study of cytomegalovirus exposure and HLA in healthy donors. In the PCR, 60 Vbeta and 13 Jbeta primers were used. The protocol was immunoSEQ multiplex PCR, while the TCRdb copy is restricted to in-frame clones and leaves out a portion. The sample table includes over 45,000 clones. Each of the donors was a healthy bone marrow donor. Germline trimming cut 4 bases from V and 0 bases from J; bases unmatched to any gene: 16. From germline, CDR1 is SGDLS and CDR2 YYNGEE. This CDR3 spans 19 amino acids. The chain joins TRBV9 to TRBJ1-5, with 7 positions matching TRBD1. The origin of this receptor is a middle-aged woman in good health and CMV-seronegative. The specimen was PBMCs. CDR3 sequence reads: CASSPGGDSDINSNQPQHF. As DNA, the CDR3 is TGTGCCAGCAGCCCCGGGGGGGACAGCGACATTAATAGCAATCAGCCCCAGCATTTT. Full variable domain (remainder filled in from reference TRBV9 and TRBJ1-5): DSGVTQTPKHLITATGQRVTLRCSPRSGDLSVYWYQQSLDQGLQFLIQYYNGEERAKGNILERFSAQQFPDLHSELNLSSLELGDSALYFCASSPGGDSDINSNQPQHFGDGTRLSIL.